This T cell receptor (beta chain) emerged from a study of blood T cell repertoires in COVID-19. Turning to the study itself: Donors in the United States, Italy and Spain gave samples during acute or convalescent COVID-19. PBMCs, B-cell-depleted T cells, or T cells provided the cDNA or gDNA that made up the material.

CDR1 and CDR2 (germline): MDHEN, SYDVKM. CDR3 length: 16 amino acids. Trimming left V 3 bases short and J 1 base short, with 14 bases between. As processed by the authors: Estimated nucleated cell counts came from reference gene primer amplification. Profiled with immunoSEQ multiplex PCR; TCRdb holds only in-frame clones, not every one. V, J and clone size derive from that table, while D and trimming were established from the DNA sequence. The table has approximately 50,000 clones, 80% to 95% seen once. The TCR comes from a man aged 45-65 years with active COVID-19. The rearrangement uses TRBV28 and TRBJ2-3; D may be TRBD2 (5 bases). Sequenced sample: peripheral blood. CDR3 region: CASSLGGRRGTDTQYF. CDR3 in DNA: TGTGCCAGCAGTTTGGGTGGACGGCGGGGCACAGATACGCAGTATTTT.